Sequencing of this TCR beta chain was carried out in a study of T cell changes during pregnancy in multiple sclerosis. Here immunoSEQ multiplex PCR was the method, and the copy in TCRdb shows in-frame clones only, minus some. The sample holds 50,000 or so clones, around 92% seen once. CDR3 length equals 13 residues. V gave up 3 bases and J gave up 6 bases, with 10 bases separating them. Germline CDR1 KGHSH, CDR2 LQKENI. The specimen was CD4+ T cells from peripheral blood mononuclear cells, collected after pregnancy. The J gene is TRBJ2-3, the V gene TRBV18; perhaps TRBD2 as D (6 bases). This clonotype was sampled from a female donor with multiple sclerosis, enrolled in a pregnancy study. CDR3: CASSPQLADTQYF. The CDR3 DNA sequence: TGTGCCAGCTCACCCCAGCTAGCGGATACGCAGTATTTT.